The 10 T cell receptor beta chains reported below all come from one sample, sequenced in a study of blood T cell repertoires in COVID-19. Sequencing was performed with immunoSEQ multiplex PCR; in TCRdb, only in-frame clones are kept and a portion is missing. The sample includes approximately 380,000 clones, 85% of them seen just once. The sequencing input was peripheral blood. The receptors stem from a woman aged 18-35 years with acute or convalescent COVID-19.

The chain links TRBV27 to TRBJ2-1; D is ambiguous. The germline CDR1 and CDR2 sequences are MNHEY and SMNVEV (reference sequence). The V gene lost 3 bases and the J gene lost 0 bases, with 6 bases spanning the gap. The CDR3 runs 14 residues. CDR3 bases: TGTGCCAGCAGTTTTACAAGCTCCTACAATGAGCAGTTCTTC. Its protein is CASSFTSSYNEQFF.

The chain joins TRBV9 to TRBJ1-3, with a possible D match to TRBD1 (6 bases). The CDR3 extends over 15 amino acids. The V end lost 3 bases, the J end lost 0 bases, and 10 bases lay between the germline ends. Germline-derived CDR1 and CDR2 are SGDLS and YYNGEE. The CDR3 DNA follows: TGTGCCAGCAGCGCAGGACAGCACTCTGGAAACACCATATATTTT. Its translation is CASSAGQHSGNTIYF.

V and J are TRBV4-2 and TRBJ1-5; TRBD1 matches at 9 bases. The CDR3 extends over 16 amino acids. V shed 1 base, J shed 3 bases, and the junction held 4 bases outside the gene matches. Germline loops: CDR1 LGHNA, CDR2 YNFKEQ. CDR3 DNA sequence: TGTGCCAGCAGCCAAGGGGGGACAGGGAACAATCAGCCCCAGCATTTT. Its translation: CASSQGGTGNNQPQHF.

This CDR3 is CASSPRRGLAGGKIQETQYF. The CDR3, as DNA: TGCGCCAGCAGCCCCCGACGGGGACTAGCGGGGGGGAAAATTCAAGAGACCCAGTACTTC. The genes are TRBV5-1 and TRBJ2-5; 16 bases line up with TRBD2. The CDR3 is made up of 20 amino acids. Germline trimming cut 4 bases from V and 2 bases from J; bases unmatched to any gene: 14. CDR1 SGHRS and CDR2 YFSETQ come from the germline V gene.

V is TRBV28 and J is TRBJ1-4; a possible D gene is TRBD1 (6 bases). The CDR3 covers 14 residues. Trimming pared 4 bases from V and 7 bases from J, leaving 13 bases between. Germline CDR1 reads MDHEN; CDR2 reads SYDVKM. CDR3 sequence: CASSSTRDTEKLFF. The CDR3 DNA reads TGTGCCAGCAGTTCCACCCGGGACACTGAAAAACTGTTTTTT.

V is TRBV6-4 and J is TRBJ2-2; weak D call: TRBD1 (6 bases). CDR3 length: 15 residues. In germline, CDR1 is MRHNA, CDR2 SNTAGT. The V end was cut by 8 bases, the J end by 3 bases, with 16 bases between. Written as DNA, the CDR3 is TGTGCCAGCCCCCGGGTGGGGGCGCACACCGGGGAGCTGTTTTTT. Translating gives CASPRVGAHTGELFF.

The rearrangement links TRBV7-8 to TRBJ2-1, with TRBD2 as a possible D gene (6 bases). V shed 4 bases and J shed 9 bases, with 16 bases lying between them. From germline, CDR1 is SGHVS and CDR2 FQNEAQ. The CDR3 contains 14 residues. CDR3 amino acids: CASSSSGVRGEQFF. For the CDR3, the DNA is TGTGCCAGCAGCTCGTCGGGAGTGCGGGGTGAGCAGTTCTTC.

The chain joins TRBV6-1 to TRBJ1-4; the D is unclear. CDR1 is MNHNS, CDR2 SASEGT, per germline. The CDR3 loop spans 15 amino acids. Trimming stripped 3 bases from V and 0 bases from J, with 8 bases between. Here the CDR3 reads CASSERWATNEKLFF. The CDR3 DNA reads as TGTGCCAGCAGTGAGAGGTGGGCAACTAATGAAAAACTGTTTTTT.

V usage is TRBV6-1 and J usage is TRBJ1-1; possibly TRBD1 for D (6 bases). V was clipped by 1 base and J by 6 bases, with 15 bases between them. The CDR3 totals 15 residues. CDR1 is MNHNS and CDR2 is SASEGT in the germline V gene. In DNA, the CDR3 is TGTGCCAGCAGTGAAGGGGGGGGCTTAGGTGCTGAAGCTTTCTTT. It translates to CASSEGGGLGAEAFF.

This sequence joins TRBV30 and TRBJ1-3; D gene unclear. The CDR3 consists of 15 residues. CDR1 and CDR2 (germline): GTSNPN, SVGIG (reference sequence). V dropped 2 bases and J dropped 0 bases, with 11 bases sitting between them. This CDR3 reads CAWSFQAASGNTIYF. In nucleotides, the CDR3 is TGTGCCTGGAGTTTCCAGGCAGCCTCTGGAAACACCATATATTTT.